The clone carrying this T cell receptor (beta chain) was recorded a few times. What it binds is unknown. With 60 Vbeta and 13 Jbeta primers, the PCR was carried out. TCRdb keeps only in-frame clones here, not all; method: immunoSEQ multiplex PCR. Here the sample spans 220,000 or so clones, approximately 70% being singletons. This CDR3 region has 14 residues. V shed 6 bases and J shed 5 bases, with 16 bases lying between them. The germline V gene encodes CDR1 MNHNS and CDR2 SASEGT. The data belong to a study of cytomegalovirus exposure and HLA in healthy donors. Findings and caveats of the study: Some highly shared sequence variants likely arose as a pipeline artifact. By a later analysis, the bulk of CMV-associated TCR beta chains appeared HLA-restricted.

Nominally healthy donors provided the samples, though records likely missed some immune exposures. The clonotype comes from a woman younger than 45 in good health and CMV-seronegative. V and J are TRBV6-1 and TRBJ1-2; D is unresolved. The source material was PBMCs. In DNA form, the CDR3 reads TGTGCCAGCAGGTTTAGGAGCGGCGTTTATGGCTACACCTTC. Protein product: CASRFRSGVYGYTF.